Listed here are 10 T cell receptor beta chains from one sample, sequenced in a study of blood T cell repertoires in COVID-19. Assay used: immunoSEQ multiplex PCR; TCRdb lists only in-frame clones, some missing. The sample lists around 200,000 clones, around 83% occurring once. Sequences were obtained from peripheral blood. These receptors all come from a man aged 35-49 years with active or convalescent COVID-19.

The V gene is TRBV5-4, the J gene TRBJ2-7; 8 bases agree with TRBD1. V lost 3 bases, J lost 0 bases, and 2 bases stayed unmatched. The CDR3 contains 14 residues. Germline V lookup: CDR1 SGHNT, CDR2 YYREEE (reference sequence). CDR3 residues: CASSSRGPSYEQYF. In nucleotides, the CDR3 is TGTGCCAGCAGCTCCAGGGGGCCCTCCTACGAGCAGTACTTC.

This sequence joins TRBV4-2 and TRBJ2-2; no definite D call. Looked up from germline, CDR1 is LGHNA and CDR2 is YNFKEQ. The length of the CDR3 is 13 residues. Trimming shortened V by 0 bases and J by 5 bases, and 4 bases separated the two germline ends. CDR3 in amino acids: CASSQDNTGELFF. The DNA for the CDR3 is TGTGCCAGCAGCCAAGACAATACCGGGGAGCTGTTTTTT.

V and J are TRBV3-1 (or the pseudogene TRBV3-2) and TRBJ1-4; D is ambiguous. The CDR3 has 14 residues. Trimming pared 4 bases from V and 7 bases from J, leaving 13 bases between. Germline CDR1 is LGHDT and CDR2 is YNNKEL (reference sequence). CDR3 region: CASSPANLREKLFF. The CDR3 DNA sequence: TGTGCCAGCAGCCCCGCCAATCTACGTGAAAAACTGTTTTTT.

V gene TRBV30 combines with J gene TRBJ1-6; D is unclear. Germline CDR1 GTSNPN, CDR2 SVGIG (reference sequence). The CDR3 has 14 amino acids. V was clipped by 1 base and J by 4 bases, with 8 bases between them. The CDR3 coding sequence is TGTGCCTGGAGTGAGGGCGGGTATAATTCACCCCTCCACTTT. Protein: CAWSEGGYNSPLHF.

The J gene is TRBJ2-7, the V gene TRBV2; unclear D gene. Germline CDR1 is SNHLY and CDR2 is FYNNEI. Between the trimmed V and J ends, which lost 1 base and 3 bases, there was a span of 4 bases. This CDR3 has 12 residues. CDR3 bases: TGTGCCAGCAGTGAAGGCGGCTACGAGCAGTACTTC. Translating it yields CASSEGGYEQYF. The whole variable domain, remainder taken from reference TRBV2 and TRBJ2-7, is EPEVTQTPSHQVTQMGQEVILRCVPISNHLYFYWYRQILGQKVEFLVSFYNNEISEKSEIFDDQFSVERPDGSNFTLKIRSTKLEDSAMYFCASSEGGYEQYFGPGTRLTVT.

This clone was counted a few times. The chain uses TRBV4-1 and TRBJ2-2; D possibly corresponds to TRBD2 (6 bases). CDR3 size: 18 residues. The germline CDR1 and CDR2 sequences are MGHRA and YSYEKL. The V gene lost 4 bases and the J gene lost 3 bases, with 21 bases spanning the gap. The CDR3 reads CASSPKKPGTLYTGELFF. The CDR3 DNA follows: TGCGCCAGCAGCCCTAAGAAGCCCGGGACTCTTTACACCGGGGAGCTGTTTTTT.

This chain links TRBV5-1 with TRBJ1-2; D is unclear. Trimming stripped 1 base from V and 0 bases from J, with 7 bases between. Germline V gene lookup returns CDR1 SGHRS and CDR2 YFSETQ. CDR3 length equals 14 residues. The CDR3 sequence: CASSLSAANYGYTF. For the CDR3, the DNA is TGCGCCAGCAGCTTGAGCGCAGCTAACTATGGCTACACCTTC.

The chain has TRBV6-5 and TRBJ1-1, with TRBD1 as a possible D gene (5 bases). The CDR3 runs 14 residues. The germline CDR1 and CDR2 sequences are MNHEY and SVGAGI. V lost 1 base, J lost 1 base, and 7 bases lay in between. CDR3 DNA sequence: TGTGCCAGCAGTTACTTGGGGGGGAACACTGAAGCTTTCTTT. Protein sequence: CASSYLGGNTEAFF.

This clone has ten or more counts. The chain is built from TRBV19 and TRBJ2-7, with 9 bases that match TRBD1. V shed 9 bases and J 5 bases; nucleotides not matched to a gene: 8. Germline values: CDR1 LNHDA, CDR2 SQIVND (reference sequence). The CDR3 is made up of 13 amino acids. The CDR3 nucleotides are TGTGCCAGCGGGACAGGGACCTTCCACGAGCAGTACTTC. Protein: CASGTGTFHEQYF.

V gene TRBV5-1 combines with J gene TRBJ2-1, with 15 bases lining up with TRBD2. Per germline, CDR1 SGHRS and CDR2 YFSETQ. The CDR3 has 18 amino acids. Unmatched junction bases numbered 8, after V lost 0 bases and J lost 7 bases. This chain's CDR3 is CASSLAPSGLAGGNEQFF. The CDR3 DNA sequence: TGCGCCAGCAGCTTGGCCCCCTCGGGACTAGCGGGGGGAAATGAGCAGTTCTTC.